This TCR beta chain was recorded in a study of T cells in localized non-small cell lung cancer (dated by TCRdb to 2019 to 2021). In the study overall: The study analyzed T cell repertoires of a few hundred early-stage NSCLC patients, comparing tumors and uninvolved tumor-adjacent lungs. The cohort consisted of approximately 240 treatment-naive NSCLC patients whose localized lung tumors had been resected. A mean age of roughly 66 years was recorded for the NSCLC patients, of whom more than 120 were male and 100 to 110 were female.

At diagnosis, tumor, uninvolved tumor-adjacent lung and peripheral blood were collected and then preserved as a mix of FFPE and fresh-frozen material. For TCR repertoire profiling, the blood samples were analyzed as peripheral blood mononuclear cells. Concerning this clone: There is no known antigen for this receptor. No much larger clonotype is one base removed from it; base qualities were not supplied.

The immunoSEQ Assay was used to sequence TCR beta CDR3 regions from DNA. For the original study's pipeline: To compute T cell density, TCR beta template counts were normalized to usable DNA, which was estimated by amplifying housekeeping genes. Richness was estimated using the preseqR package, with extrapolation to 400,000 templates for PBMC samples and to 120,000 templates for tissue samples. Clonality was defined as one minus Pielou's evenness. Tissue-enriched TCRs were identified through differential abundance testing performed on productive amino-acid clonotypes, with a minimum total count of 5 and an alpha of 0.1. The Jaccard Index and the Morisita Overlap Index were used to measure how much the repertoires overlapped between compartments. GLIPH clustered TCR beta CDR3s with public tetramer-defined viral CDR3s; viral motifs required at least three viral sequences plus V-gene enrichment. TCRdb took this table from immuneACCESS and kept in-frame rearrangements with V and J called. Such tables lack part of the clones; where checked against another copy, unresolved V genes explain under half of the gap, and the rest is unexplained. V and J calls and clone size are copied from that table; D and trimming were computed from the DNA. This sample lists just over 20,000 clones; about 85% were detected once. Of the sample, roughly 15% falls within the top ten clones.

From its cysteine to its phenylalanine, the CDR3 spans 15 amino acids. The CDR3 DNA has 45 bases and is translated from base 1. Overall study outcomes, separate from this receptor: Because the study design was exploratory, TCR variables were selected using unadjusted p-values without false-discovery rate correction. Of the top 100 tumor clones, a median of roughly 53 were detected in paired uninvolved adjacent lung; under 30 were also among that lung's top 100. Because multi-region tumor sequencing was not done, intratumor heterogeneity could not be ruled out. Uninvolved tumor-adjacent lung showed the highest T cell clonality, higher than tumor, which suggests more focused antigenic responses in the uninvolved tumor-adjacent lung. Higher blood T cell density associated with longer overall survival, while higher adjacent-lung clonality associated with shorter survival.

This TCR derives from a woman aged 35-75 years with stage II squamous cell lung carcinoma. The rearranged chain carries TRBV12-2 and TRBJ1-1; TRBD1 is the table's D call, not checked against the DNA. TRBV12-2 constitutes a pseudogene. The sample in question was PBMCs, obtained before any cancer treatment. The DNA sequence reads TGTGCAAGTCGCTTAGTCACAGGGGGCCACACTGAAGCTTTCTTT. The translation is CASRLVTGGHTEAFF.